The 23 T cell receptor beta chains listed next were all sequenced from one sample in a study of blood T cell repertoires in COVID-19 (dated by TCRdb to about 2020). The library was prepared using the immunoSEQ multiplex PCR assay. TCRdb carries this immuneACCESS record with in-frame sequences only. Its versions omit some clonotypes, under half of them owing to an unresolved V gene in the studies checked, with the rest unexplained. For this sample the table gives a few hundred thousand clones, of which approximately 88% were detected only once. The ten largest make up around an eighth of the sample. Source material: peripheral blood. The receptors stem from a woman in her fifties or sixties with COVID-19, enrolled during active disease.

V gene TRBV30 combines with J gene TRBJ2-1; 8 bases align to TRBD1. The CDR3 runs to 15 residues. Germline CDR1 is GTSNPN and CDR2 is SVGIG (reference sequence). V lost 1 base to trimming and J lost 0 bases; unmatched junction nucleotides: 2. As DNA, the CDR3 is TGTGCCTGGAGTGGGGACAGGAGCTCCTACAATGAGCAGTTCTTC. Protein product: CAWSGDRSSYNEQFF. The complete variable domain, with remaining parts taken from reference TRBV30 and TRBJ2-1, reads SQTIHQWPATLVQPVGSPLSLECTVEGTSNPNLYWYRQAAGRGLQLLFYSVGIGQISSEVPQNLSASRPQDRQFILSSKKLLLSDSGFYLCAWSGDRSSYNEQFFGPGTRLTVL.

The V gene is TRBV3-1 (or the pseudogene TRBV3-2), the J gene TRBJ2-5; 8 positions match TRBD2. The CDR3 has 14 amino acids. Germline-derived CDR1 and CDR2 are LGHDT and YNNKEL (reference sequence). The ends lost 5 bases at V and 4 bases at J; junction bases unmatched: 6. The CDR3 nucleotides are TGTGCCAGCAGCGACGGGAGGGTAGTAGAGACCCAGTACTTC. Its protein product is CASSDGRVVETQYF.

The gene calls are TRBV19 and TRBJ2-2; 7 bases are a match to TRBD2. In germline, CDR1 is LNHDA, CDR2 SQIVND (reference sequence). The CDR3 has 16 amino acids. Trimming cost V 3 bases and J 0 bases; bases outside gene matches: 4. The CDR3 here is CASSMQAGANTGELFF. The CDR3 DNA reads as TGTGCCAGTAGTATGCAGGCGGGAGCGAACACCGGGGAGCTGTTTTTT.

The chain is built from TRBV5-1 and TRBJ2-5, with TRBD2 matching over 8 bases. The CDR3 spans 15 residues. Trimming cost V 0 bases and J 3 bases; bases outside gene matches: 4. Germline V lookup: CDR1 SGHRS, CDR2 YFSETQ. This CDR3 is CASSLVGLVKETQYF. Written as DNA, the CDR3 is TGCGCCAGCAGCTTGGTGGGACTAGTAAAAGAGACCCAGTACTTC.

The chain recombines TRBV3-1 (or the pseudogene TRBV3-2) with TRBJ1-4; 7 positions match TRBD1. The CDR3 length is 13 residues. Trimming at V came to 6 bases and at J to 4 bases, leaving 2 bases not matched to a gene. Germline V gene sequence: CDR1 LGHDT, CDR2 YNNKEL (reference sequence). The CDR3 spells CASSQGVNEKLFF. In DNA form, the CDR3 reads TGTGCCAGCAGTCAGGGGGTTAATGAAAAACTGTTTTTT.

The chain employs TRBV2 and TRBJ1-2, with 8 bases identical to TRBD1. This CDR3 is 14 amino acids long. V lost 4 bases, J lost 2 bases, and 3 bases stayed unmatched. Germline V gene data show CDR1 as SNHLY and CDR2 as FYNNEI. The CDR3 coding sequence is TGTGCCAGCAGTGGGACAGGGAGCAACTATGGCTACACCTTC. Translating gives CASSGTGSNYGYTF.

The chain combines TRBV5-6 with TRBJ2-7; D gene unclear. Germline values: CDR1 SGHDT, CDR2 YYEEEE. The CDR3 loop spans 13 amino acids. Trimming cost V 2 bases and J 3 bases, with 9 bases left between them. This CDR3 reads CASSFGGVYEQYF. In DNA form, the CDR3 reads TGTGCCAGCAGCTTTGGCGGAGTCTACGAGCAGTACTTC.

A few counts support this clone. The chain combines TRBV2 with TRBJ1-6, with 10 bases fitting TRBD1. V gave up 5 bases and J gave up 9 bases; unmatched junction bases: 13. The CDR3 has 17 amino acids. Germline V gene sequence: CDR1 SNHLY, CDR2 FYNNEI. The CDR3 nucleotides are TGTGCCAGCAGTCGGCTCCGGGACAGGGGAGTCGGTTCACCCCTCCACTTT. Translating gives CASSRLRDRGVGSPLHF.

This clone appeared once. This chain connects TRBV5-1 to TRBJ1-2; D is ambiguous. The germline V gene has CDR1 SGHRS and CDR2 YFSETQ. V was pared by 2 bases and J by 6 bases, with 14 bases between. The CDR3 covers 14 residues. The CDR3 bases are TGCGCCAGCAGCTTCGAAAGAGGGCAGGATGGCTACACCTTC. Amino acid sequence: CASSFERGQDGYTF. Combining the CDR3 with reference TRBV5-1 and TRBJ1-2 gives the whole variable domain KAGVTQTPRYLIKTRGQQVTLSCSPISGHRSVSWYQQTPGQGLQFLFEYFSETQRNKGNFPGRFSGRQFSNSRSEMNVSTLELGDSALYLCASSFERGQDGYTFGSGTRLTVV.

V usage is TRBV4-2 and J usage is TRBJ2-3, with 9 nucleotides matching TRBD2. Germline V CDR1 and CDR2: LGHNA, YNFKEQ. V gave up 1 base and J gave up 6 bases; unmatched junction bases: 8. The CDR3 covers 16 residues. Here the CDR3 DNA reads TGTGCCAGCAGCCAAGTCGGCGGGGGGGACGTGGATACGCAGTATTTT. Its translation: CASSQVGGGDVDTQYF.

The rearrangement uses TRBV6-2 or TRBV6-3 and TRBJ1-1, with D perhaps TRBD1 (6 bases). This CDR3 comprises 15 residues. The germline V gene encodes CDR1 MNHEY and CDR2 SVGEGT. V was clipped by 4 bases and J by 1 base, with 13 bases between them. DNA of the CDR3: TGTGCCAGCAGTTCCCCAGGGGCGAGGAACACTGAAGCTTTCTTT. It encodes CASSSPGARNTEAFF.

The rearrangement uses TRBV6-5 and TRBJ1-6; 8 positions match TRBD1. Germline V gene lookup returns CDR1 MNHEY and CDR2 SVGAGI. The CDR3 consists of 14 residues. The V gene end was trimmed by 10 bases and the J gene end by 5 bases; junction bases not matched to a gene: 7. CDR3 region: CATDRQGNNSPLHF. The CDR3 nucleotides read TGTGCCACCGATAGACAGGGGAATAATTCACCCCTCCACTTT.

CDR3 DNA: TGTGCCAGCACCGACATTGGTCATTCACCCCTCCACTTT. Translation gives CASTDIGHSPLHF. The gene calls are TRBV2 and TRBJ1-6; the D is unclear. Germline lookup yields CDR1 SNHLY and CDR2 FYNNEI. The V end lost 7 bases, the J end lost 8 bases, and 12 bases lay between the germline ends. The CDR3 loop spans 13 amino acids.

The rearrangement joins TRBV10-1 to TRBJ1-1; no clear D. The CDR3 has 13 residues. The germline V gene encodes CDR1 WNHNN and CDR2 SYGVQD (reference sequence). V lost 3 bases, J lost 0 bases, and 5 bases lay in between. The CDR3 nucleotides read TGCGCCAGCAGTGAAAGAGTGAACACTGAAGCTTTCTTT. Translated: CASSERVNTEAFF.

Worth noting for this clone: This CDR3 is also generated by other DNA sequences in the sample. The J gene is TRBJ1-1, the V gene TRBV5-1; unclear D gene. Germline CDR1 SGHRS, CDR2 YFSETQ. V lost 0 bases, J lost 3 bases, and 9 bases lay in between. The CDR3 has 14 amino acids. CDR3 nucleotides: TGCGCCAGCAGCTTGGCCGCCGGGGACACTGAAGCTTTCTTT. Translation: CASSLAAGDTEAFF.

V is TRBV18 and J is TRBJ2-3, with D perhaps matching TRBD1 (6 bases). Trimming shortened V by 2 bases and J by 5 bases, and 11 bases separated the two germline ends. The CDR3 is 14 amino acids. Germline CDR1 is KGHSH and CDR2 is LQKENI. The CDR3 is CASSPGARGDTQYF. In DNA, the CDR3 is TGTGCCAGCTCACCAGGGGCCAGGGGAGATACGCAGTATTTT.

The CDR3: CASSIAGNVSPLHF. Written as DNA, the CDR3 is TGTGCCAGTAGTATCGCAGGGAACGTTTCACCCCTCCACTTT. The V call is TRBV19, the J call TRBJ1-6, with TRBD1 as a possible D gene (5 bases). This CDR3 region has 14 residues. V was cut by 3 bases and J by 9 bases, with 12 bases left in between. Germline loops: CDR1 LNHDA, CDR2 SQIVND (reference sequence).

The gene calls are TRBV6-1 and TRBJ1-4, with a possible D match to TRBD1 (5 bases). Germline CDR1 and CDR2: MNHNS and SASEGT. The CDR3 has 17 amino acids. Trimming pared 0 bases from V and 4 bases from J, leaving 15 bases between. CDR3 in DNA: TGTGCCAGCAGTGAAGCGGGAGGGGCAGCTATTAATGAAAAACTGTTTTTT. Amino acids: CASSEAGGAAINEKLFF.

CDR3 sequence (DNA): TGTGCCAGCAGCACCGGGGGAAGGTACAATGAGCAGTTCTTC. Protein product: CASSTGGRYNEQFF. V usage is TRBV7-3 and J usage is TRBJ2-1, with a possible D match to TRBD2 (6 bases). Deletions cut 5 bases from V and 4 bases from J, with 12 bases between. CDR3 length: 14 amino acids. CDR1 and CDR2 from the germline V gene are SGHTA and FQGTGA.

This sequence joins TRBV6-6 and TRBJ2-7; weak D call: TRBD1 (6 bases). Trimming left V 2 bases short and J 0 bases short, with 11 bases between. Germline V gene sequence: CDR1 MNHNY, CDR2 SVGAGI (reference sequence). This CDR3 is 15 amino acids long. The CDR3 sequence: CASSYEDRVSYEQYF. The CDR3, as DNA: TGTGCCAGCAGTTACGAGGACAGAGTCTCCTACGAGCAGTACTTC.

The V gene is TRBV9, the J gene TRBJ2-7; the match to TRBD1 covers 10 bases. The CDR3 loop spans 16 amino acids. V shed 0 bases, J shed 4 bases, and the junction held 7 bases outside the gene matches. CDR1 SGDLS and CDR2 YYNGEE come from the germline V gene. For the CDR3, the DNA is TGTGCCAGCAGCGTAGGAGACAGGGGGCAAGGGTACGAGCAGTACTTC. It specifies CASSVGDRGQGYEQYF.

This clone was recorded a few times. V is TRBV6-5 and J is TRBJ2-1, with TRBD1 matching over 9 bases. The CDR3 totals 15 residues. Germline loops: CDR1 MNHEY, CDR2 SVGAGI. Losses at the gene ends were 7 bases for V and 10 bases for J; bases not matched to a gene: 14. The CDR3 here is CASTLGQGSFVEQFF. The CDR3 DNA reads TGTGCCAGCACCCTGGGACAGGGTTCCTTCGTGGAGCAGTTCTTC.

The chain couples TRBV7-9 to TRBJ2-1; tentative D call: TRBD1 (6 bases). V lost 5 bases and J 5 bases, leaving 13 bases between the germline ends. From germline, CDR1 is SEHNR and CDR2 FQNEAQ (reference sequence). The CDR3 is 14 amino acids. CDR3 nucleotides: TGTGCCAGCAGCCGAGCGTGGGACAACAATGAGCAGTTCTTC. It yields the protein CASSRAWDNNEQFF. Full variable domain (rest looked up from reference TRBV7-9 and TRBJ2-1): DTGVSQNPRHKITKRGQNVTFRCDPISEHNRLYWYRQTLGQGPEFLTYFQNEAQLEKSRLLSDRFSAERPKGSFSTLEIQRTEQGDSAMYLCASSRAWDNNEQFFGPGTRLTVL.